This is a list of T cell receptor beta chains from one sample in a study of blood T cell repertoires in COVID-19. Only in-frame clones appear in the TCRdb table, and some are missing; sequencing was by immunoSEQ multiplex PCR. The data hold 60,000 or so clones, with 70% to 90% observed a single time. The sequenced sample was peripheral blood. Receptor source: a man aged 55-75 years with acute or convalescent COVID-19. CDR3s include the opening cysteine and the closing phenylalanine or tryptophan. The D gene is left open where the match is weak. Where a row states a size, it is once, few, many or the class of an expanded clone; other rows omit it.

>TRBV29-1|.|TRBD2|TRBJ2-3
CSVASGGRDTSTDTQYF
TGCAGCGTTGCTAGCGGGGGCCGCGATACTAGCACAGATACGCAGTATTTT
>TRBV3-1/TRBV3-2|.|TRBD1|TRBJ1-4
CASSQGRRDRGELFF
TGTGCCAGCAGCCAAGGTCGCCGGGACAGGGGCGAACTGTTTTTT
>TRBV6-5|.|.|TRBJ1-5
CASSFSIQGQPQHF
TGTGCCAGCAGTTTTTCTATCCAGGGCCAGCCCCAGCATTTT
>TRBV4-3|.|TRBD2|TRBJ2-2
CASSQGLRGGIGELFF
TGCGCCAGCAGCCAAGGTTTACGGGGGGGCATCGGGGAGCTGTTTTTT
>TRBV10-1|.|.|TRBJ2-1
CASIPTPGSYNEQFF
TGCGCCAGCATACCGACTCCCGGCTCCTACAATGAGCAGTTCTTC
>TRBV13|.|TRBD2|TRBJ2-1
CASSFPRGAGGSGGYNEQFF
TGTGCCAGCAGCTTCCCCCGGGGAGCGGGGGGCTCTGGGGGCTACAATGAGCAGTTCTTC
>TRBV2|.|.|TRBJ1-3
CASRVLSSGNTIYF
TGTGCCAGCAGGGTCCTGAGCTCTGGAAACACCATATATTTT
>TRBV5-6|few|TRBD1|TRBJ1-6
CASSRTGGDSPLHF
TGTGCCAGCAGCAGGACAGGGGGAGATTCACCCCTCCACTTT
>TRBV4-3|.|TRBD1|TRBJ2-7
CASSPEEGQGAYEQYF
TGCGCCAGCAGCCCCGAGGAAGGACAGGGGGCCTACGAGCAGTACTTC
>TRBV3-1/TRBV3-2|few|.|TRBJ2-3
CASSPLGQGGSTDTQYF
TGTGCCAGCAGCCCCCTGGGCCAGGGGGGTAGCACAGATACGCAGTATTTT
>TRBV6-1|.|.|TRBJ2-1
CASSEDGSSYNEQFF
TGTGCCAGCAGTGAAGACGGGAGCTCCTACAATGAGCAGTTCTTC
>TRBV18|.|.|TRBJ1-6
CASSLYGGLALNSPLHF
TGTGCCAGCTCCCTATATGGGGGCCTGGCTTTGAATTCACCCCTCCACTTT
>TRBV5-4|.|.|TRBJ1-1
CASSLAGDHTEAFF
TGTGCCAGCAGCTTGGCGGGGGATCACACTGAAGCTTTCTTT
>TRBV7-3|.|.|TRBJ2-1
CASSFGQLNEQFF
TGTGCCAGCAGCTTTGGACAGCTCAATGAGCAGTTCTTC
>TRBV19|.|TRBD1|TRBJ2-5
CASSIRQGAWETQYF
TGTGCCAGTAGTATTCGTCAGGGGGCTTGGGAGACCCAGTACTTC
>TRBV9|few|.|TRBJ2-5
CASSVGWGSETQYF
TGTGCCAGCAGCGTAGGTTGGGGCAGCGAGACCCAGTACTTC
>TRBV24-1|.|TRBD2|TRBJ2-2
CATSDSTGLTTGELFF
TGTGCCACCAGTGATTCCACGGGACTAACCACCGGGGAGCTGTTTTTT
>TRBV6-5|few|TRBD1|TRBJ1-1
CASSSGQGRAFF
TGTGCCAGCAGCTCCGGACAGGGAAGGGCTTTCTTT
>TRBV27|.|TRBD1|TRBJ1-2
CASSYTGGVGYTF
TGTGCCAGCAGTTATACAGGGGGCGTTGGCTACACCTTC
>TRBV15|.|.|TRBJ1-1
CATSRGLGDTEAFF
TGTGCCACCAGCAGAGGTTTAGGGGACACTGAAGCTTTCTTT
>TRBV25-1|.|TRBD1|TRBJ1-4
CASRDRGANEKLFF
TGTGCCAGCAGAGACAGGGGAGCTAATGAAAAACTGTTTTTT
>TRBV9|.|.|TRBJ2-7
CASSVSQFPYEQYF
TGTGCCAGCAGCGTCTCGCAGTTCCCCTACGAGCAGTACTTC
>TRBV5-4|.|TRBD1|TRBJ1-3
CASSLVGGRGSGNTIYF
TGTGCCAGCAGCTTGGTCGGTGGCAGGGGGTCTGGAAACACCATATATTTT
>TRBV7-9|.|.|TRBJ1-1
CASTPRGTEAFF
TGTGCCAGCACCCCACGGGGTACTGAAGCTTTCTTT
>TRBV5-6|.|.|TRBJ2-7
CASSLATGLLDYEQYF
TGTGCCAGCAGCTTGGCCACAGGGCTTTTGGACTACGAGCAGTACTTC